Below, one T cell receptor beta chain is given with its context. The germline V gene has CDR1 SGHAT and CDR2 FQNNGV. With 6 bases clipped from V and 8 bases from J, the junction kept 13 bases outside the gene matches. This CDR3 has 15 residues. Time point here: peripheral blood 6 weeks after treatment start. The data were produced by immunoSEQ multiplex PCR, yet TCRdb's version contains in-frame clones alone and is incomplete. The data show tens of thousands of clones, about nine tenths seen once. The sample belongs to a study of PD-L1 blockade in urothelial cancer. On the study more broadly: Patients went on atezolizumab at some point between 2012 and 2014, receiving 1,200 mg intravenously every 3 weeks. A median roughly 150,000 T cells were found in blood samples.

Material: PBMCs, obtained around atezolizumab (anti-PD-L1) treatment. The rearrangement links TRBV11-2 to TRBJ1-2, with 9 positions matching TRBD1. The sequence was collected from a man aged 55 to 69 with urothelial cancer. CDR3 sequence reads: CASSPETGGFLGYTF. In DNA form, the CDR3 reads TGTGCCAGCAGTCCCGAGACAGGGGGTTTTCTGGGCTACACCTTC.